This T cell receptor beta chain originates from a study of somatic mutations in cytotoxic T cells in rheumatoid arthritis. The CDR3 is 15 residues long. The V and J ends lost 3 bases and 4 bases, in that order; junction bases with no gene match: 6. Germline V gene data show CDR1 as MNHNS and CDR2 as SASEGT. Some clones are missing from TCRdb's copy, which holds only in-frame ones; the method was immunoSEQ multiplex PCR. Among roughly 32,000 clones listed, roughly four fifths were seen once. This receptor was identified in an adult with rheumatoid arthritis. The chain links TRBV6-1 to TRBJ2-1, with 7 bases matching TRBD2. The sample taken for sequencing was CD8+ T cells sorted from blood. In DNA, the CDR3 is TGTGCCAGCAGTGAGGGGCTAGCGGATTACAATGAGCAGTTCTTC. Amino acid sequence: CASSEGLADYNEQFF.